These 22 T cell receptor beta chains came from one sample sequenced in a study of blood T cell repertoires in COVID-19. Generated by immunoSEQ multiplex PCR, the TCRdb table keeps only in-frame clones and is missing some. The sample yields some 150,000 clones, 70% to 85% seen once. The source material was peripheral blood. The receptors stem from a woman aged 55-75 years with acute or convalescent COVID-19.

The V and J genes are TRBV6-1 and TRBJ2-3, with D perhaps TRBD1 (6 bases). Germline CDR1 MNHNS, CDR2 SASEGT. V gave up 4 bases and J gave up 1 base, with 18 bases separating them. The CDR3 covers 17 residues. CDR3 loop: CASSGTTGVLGTDTQYF. The CDR3 DNA follows: TGTGCCAGCAGTGGAACGACAGGTGTACTGGGCACAGATACGCAGTATTTT.

As DNA, the CDR3 is TGTGCCAGCAGTTTTGGGCACACTGAAGCTTTCTTT. Its translation is CASSFGHTEAFF. The chain employs TRBV12-3 or TRBV12-4 and TRBJ1-1; D gene ambiguous. Trimming cost V 3 bases and J 3 bases, with 5 bases left between them. The CDR3 is made up of 12 amino acids.

V gene TRBV5-6 combines with J gene TRBJ1-2, with 7 bases that match TRBD1. CDR1 is SGHDT, CDR2 YYEEEE, per germline. V dropped 0 bases and J dropped 4; count of bases not matched to a gene: 6. The CDR3 sequence is 15 residues long. CDR3 nucleotide sequence: TGTGCCAGCAGCTTGGGGACAGGTTGGGGCTATGGCTACACCTTC. This translates into CASSLGTGWGYGYTF.

The V and J genes are TRBV6-5 and TRBJ1-2; 9 bases are a match to TRBD1. The CDR3 has 13 amino acids. J gave up 7 bases and V 4 bases, and 4 bases lay outside the gene matches. Germline-derived CDR1 and CDR2 are MNHEY and SVGAGI. For the CDR3, the DNA is TGTGCCAGCAGTTTCACAGGGGGCCGTGGCTACACCTTC. This sequence encodes CASSFTGGRGYTF.

The chain links TRBV11-2 to TRBJ1-2, with 11 bases aligning to TRBD1. The CDR3 covers 16 residues. The junction had 9 bases not matched to a gene; V was cut back by 5 bases and J by 4 bases. Per germline, CDR1 SGHAT and CDR2 FQNNGV. The CDR3 DNA reads as TGTGCCAGCAGCCCCATCCGGGACAGGGGGGCCTATGGCTACACCTTC. It is translated as CASSPIRDRGAYGYTF.

The genes are TRBV2 and TRBJ2-3, with TRBD1 matching 7 bases. The germline gives CDR1 SNHLY, CDR2 FYNNEI. CDR3 size: 14 residues. The junction had 8 bases not matched to a gene; V was cut back by 7 bases and J by 4 bases. In nucleotides, the CDR3 is TGTGCCAGCAAGACAGGGTCCACGGCAGATACGCAGTATTTT. It codes for CASKTGSTADTQYF.

This CDR3 reads CASRAGVGTNEKLFF. The CDR3 bases are TGTGCCAGCAGAGCCGGGGTGGGGACTAATGAAAAACTGTTTTTT. The chain employs TRBV2 and TRBJ1-4; D gene unclear. This CDR3 has 15 residues. Looked up from germline, CDR1 is SNHLY and CDR2 is FYNNEI. V lost 6 bases to trimming and J lost 2 bases, with 13 bases between them.

CDR3 loop: CASRDRVGYTF. In nucleotides, the CDR3 is TGTGCCAGTAGGGACAGGGTTGGCTACACCTTC. The V and J genes are TRBV19 and TRBJ1-2, with TRBD1 matching 8 bases. V lost 6 bases, J lost 7 bases, and 1 base stayed unmatched. This CDR3 is built from 11 residues. Germline V CDR1 and CDR2: LNHDA, SQIVND (reference sequence).

The chain recombines TRBV5-8 with TRBJ2-5; D is undetermined. The CDR3 sequence is 13 residues long. V lost 4 bases, J lost 5 bases, and 12 bases lay in between. CDR1 is SGHTS, CDR2 YDEGEE, per germline. CDR3 region: CASSEIVRETQYF. Here the CDR3 DNA reads TGTGCCAGCAGCGAAATAGTGAGGGAGACCCAGTACTTC.

The V gene is TRBV24-1, the J gene TRBJ1-4, with 8 bases lining up with TRBD1. CDR3 length: 14 amino acids. CDR1 and CDR2 from the germline V gene are KGHDR and SFDVKD. V lost 9 bases, J lost 6 bases, and 8 bases stayed unmatched. CDR3 in DNA: TGTGCCACCTCAGAGGGACAGGCGGATGAAAAACTGTTTTTT. Translated: CATSEGQADEKLFF.

This chain uses TRBV7-8 with TRBJ1-5; D call uncertain. Germline assignment: CDR1 SGHVS and CDR2 FQNEAQ. V shed 3 bases and J shed 2 bases, with 8 bases lying between them. The CDR3 length is 14 residues. CDR3 DNA: TGTGCCAGCAGCTTTTATACAGGCAATCAGCCCCAGCATTTT. Amino acids: CASSFYTGNQPQHF.

The V gene is TRBV6-5, the J gene TRBJ1-1, with 8 bases lining up with TRBD1. V dropped 3 bases and J dropped 11; count of bases not matched to a gene: 11. The CDR3 length is 14 residues. The germline V gene encodes CDR1 MNHEY and CDR2 SVGAGI. DNA of the CDR3: TGTGCCAGCAGTTATTCTGACAGGGGAAGTAGGGCTTTCTTT. Residues: CASSYSDRGSRAFF.

The J gene is TRBJ2-7, the V gene TRBV2; 10 bases are shared with TRBD1. Trimming took 6 bases from V and 3 from J; bases not matched to a gene: 5. Germline-derived CDR1 and CDR2 are SNHLY and FYNNEI. The CDR3 runs 14 residues. CDR3 protein: CASRRGDRGYEQYF. CDR3 bases: TGTGCCAGCAGAAGAGGGGACAGGGGCTACGAGCAGTACTTC.

The V gene is TRBV6-5, the J gene TRBJ1-5, with TRBD1 matching over 12 bases. The V and J ends lost 8 bases and 6 bases, in that order; junction bases with no gene match: 8. Germline V lookup: CDR1 MNHEY, CDR2 SVGAGI. The CDR3 covers 15 residues. CDR3 amino acids: CASSGGQGAGQPQHF. The CDR3 coding sequence is TGTGCCAGCTCGGGGGGACAGGGGGCCGGTCAGCCCCAGCATTTT.

The sample holds one count of this clone. This chain joins TRBV15 and TRBJ1-4; D possibly corresponds to TRBD1 (5 bases). Trimming took 0 bases from V and 8 from J, leaving 16 bases between them. This CDR3 is 16 amino acids long. Germline CDR1 reads LNHNV; CDR2 reads YYDKDF (reference sequence). CDR3 region: CATSRDRTAGLEKLFF. DNA for the CDR3: TGTGCCACCAGCAGAGATCGCACGGCGGGACTGGAAAAACTGTTTTTT.

The sample holds one count of this clone. The chain combines TRBV7-9 with TRBJ2-1; a possible D gene is TRBD1 (6 bases). The CDR3 consists of 15 residues. The ends were cut back, 5 bases at V and 12 bases at J, with 23 bases in the middle. The V gene's germline CDR1 is SEHNR and CDR2 FQNEAQ (reference sequence). The CDR3 protein is CASSPRGSAPGAQFF. In DNA form, the CDR3 reads TGTGCCAGCAGCCCGAGGGGGAGCGCCCCAGGGGCGCAGTTCTTC.

The J gene is TRBJ2-5, the V gene TRBV2, with 11 nucleotides matching TRBD1. The CDR3 runs 15 residues. Per germline, CDR1 SNHLY and CDR2 FYNNEI. V shed 6 bases, J shed 2 bases, and the junction held 5 bases outside the gene matches. This CDR3 reads CASRAGQGAQETQYF. CDR3 DNA: TGTGCCAGCAGAGCCGGACAGGGGGCTCAAGAGACCCAGTACTTC.

The V gene is TRBV2, the J gene TRBJ1-1; D unclear. Germline V lookup: CDR1 SNHLY, CDR2 FYNNEI. The CDR3 covers 13 residues. Trimming shortened V by 6 bases and J by 0 bases, and 8 bases separated the two germline ends. CDR3 loop: CASRAEMNTEAFF. In nucleotides, the CDR3 is TGTGCCAGCAGGGCGGAGATGAACACTGAAGCTTTCTTT.

The chain has TRBV5-6 and TRBJ1-1, with 7 bases lining up with TRBD1. The CDR3 has 16 amino acids. After removal of 4 bases from V and 0 bases from J, the junction contained 9 bases not matched to a gene. The germline V gene has CDR1 SGHDT and CDR2 YYEEEE. The CDR3 DNA reads TGTGCCAGCAGCCGACAGGGAGGCGCGATGAACACTGAAGCTTTCTTT. Its translation: CASSRQGGAMNTEAFF. The full variable domain, completed using reference TRBV5-6 and TRBJ1-1, is DAGVTQSPTHLIKTRGQQVTLRCSPKSGHDTVSWYQQALGQGPQFIFQYYEEEERQRGNFPDRFSGHQFPNYSSELNVNALLLGDSALYLCASSRQGGAMNTEAFFGQGTRLTVV.

This chain joins TRBV9 and TRBJ1-2, with TRBD1 matching 8 bases. The V segment lost 3 bases and the J segment 4 bases; nucleotides outside the gene matches: 5. The CDR3 has 14 amino acids. Germline V lookup: CDR1 SGDLS, CDR2 YYNGEE. CDR3 loop: CASSARDRSYGYTF. CDR3 nucleotides: TGTGCCAGCAGCGCCCGGGACAGGAGCTATGGCTACACCTTC.

Turning to this clone: Other DNA sequences within the sample encode an identical CDR3. This rearrangement joins TRBV6-5 to TRBJ2-7, with TRBD2 matching over 7 bases. V trimming: 5 bases; J trimming: 1 base; junction bases outside the gene matches: 5. The CDR3 has 14 residues. In germline, CDR1 is MNHEY, CDR2 SVGAGI. The CDR3 DNA reads TGTGCCAGCAGTAAAACCGGGGGGTCCTACGAGCAGTACTTC. This sequence encodes CASSKTGGSYEQYF.

The rearrangement joins TRBV4-1 to TRBJ1-2; D might be TRBD1 (6 bases). The V end lost 4 bases, the J end lost 1 base, and 13 bases lay between the germline ends. The V gene's germline CDR1 is MGHRA and CDR2 YSYEKL. There are 15 residues in the CDR3. The CDR3 DNA is TGCGCCAGCAGCCCTGGACAGCGGGGTAACTATGGCTACACCTTC. This translates into CASSPGQRGNYGYTF.